This entry describes one TCR beta chain. The record originates from a study of blood T cell repertoires in COVID-19. Study information: The United States, Italy and Spain supplied acute and convalescent COVID-19 samples. T cells, B-cell-depleted T cells, or PBMCs provided the cDNA or gDNA that served as material.

In the study's own analysis: Reference gene primer amplification gave nucleated cell count estimates. The assay was immunoSEQ multiplex PCR, and TCRdb's table has in-frame clones only and misses some. The V and J calls and the clone size are those of that table, but D and trimming were determined from the DNA. The sample holds 200,000 to 250,000 clones, roughly 88% seen once. The germline V gene encodes CDR1 LNHDA and CDR2 SQIVND (reference sequence). The ends were cut back, 8 bases at V and 4 bases at J, with 14 bases in the middle. This CDR3 is 13 amino acids long. Sequenced material: peripheral blood. The TCR sequence derives from an older man with acute or convalescent COVID-19. The genes are TRBV19 and TRBJ1-2; D remains unclear. CDR3 nucleotides: TGTGCCAGTTTAAGCTCCGCGAGCTATGGCTACACCTTC. Its translation is CASLSSASYGYTF. Filled out from reference TRBV19 and TRBJ1-2, the complete variable domain reads DGGITQSPKYLFRKEGQNVTLSCEQNLNHDAMYWYRQDPGQGLRLIYYSQIVNDFQKGDIAEGYSVSREKKESFPLTVTSAQKNPTAFYLCASLSSASYGYTFGSGTRLTVV.